This T cell receptor (beta chain) stems from a study of T cell changes during pregnancy in multiple sclerosis. The table came from immunoSEQ multiplex PCR; TCRdb's copy has only in-frame clones and leaves some out. In the table there are under 30,000 clones, 75% to 90% of which are singletons. Trimming cost V 0 bases and J 9 bases, with 11 bases left between them. The germline V gene has CDR1 SGHNT and CDR2 YENEEA. The CDR3 totals 13 residues. This clone rates as medium-sized (0.01 to 0.1%). The chain recombines TRBV11-3 with TRBJ1-1, with no clear D. The origin of this receptor is a female donor in good health, enrolled as a control in a pregnancy study. The sample in question was CD4+ T cells from peripheral blood mononuclear cells, obtained in the first trimester of pregnancy. This chain's CDR3 is CASSLDAGGKAFF. CDR3 nucleotides: TGTGCCAGCAGCTTAGATGCGGGCGGAAAAGCTTTCTTT.